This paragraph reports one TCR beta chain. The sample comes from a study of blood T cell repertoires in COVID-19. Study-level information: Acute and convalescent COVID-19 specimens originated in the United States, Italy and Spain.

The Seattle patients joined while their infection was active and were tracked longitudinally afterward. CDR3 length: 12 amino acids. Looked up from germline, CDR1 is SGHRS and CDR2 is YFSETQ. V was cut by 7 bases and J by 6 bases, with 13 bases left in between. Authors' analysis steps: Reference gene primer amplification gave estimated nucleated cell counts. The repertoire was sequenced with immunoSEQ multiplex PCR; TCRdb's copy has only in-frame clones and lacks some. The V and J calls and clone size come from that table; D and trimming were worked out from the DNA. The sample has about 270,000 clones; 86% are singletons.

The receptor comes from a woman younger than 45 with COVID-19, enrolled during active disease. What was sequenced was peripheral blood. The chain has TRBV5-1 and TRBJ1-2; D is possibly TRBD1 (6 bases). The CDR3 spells CASERPGDGYTF. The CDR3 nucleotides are TGCGCCAGCGAAAGGCCAGGGGATGGCTACACCTTC. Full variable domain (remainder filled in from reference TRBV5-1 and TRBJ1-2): KAGVTQTPRYLIKTRGQQVTLSCSPISGHRSVSWYQQTPGQGLQFLFEYFSETQRNKGNFPGRFSGRQFSNSRSEMNVSTLELGDSALYLCASERPGDGYTFGSGTRLTVV.